These T cell receptor beta chains were read from a single sample in a study of blood T cells in healthy people across ages. TCRdb reanalysed the 5' RACE reads using MiXCR and keeps one entry per CDR3 protein. The sample has some 780,000 distinct CDR3 sequences; roughly three fifths are singletons. Sequenced material: blood. The origin of the receptors is a man in his forties in good health. Each CDR3 is given with its conserved first and last residue. The order of the fields is D gene, clone size, J gene, V gene, CDR3 protein, CDR3 DNA. D genes are given only for firm matches. Rows may omit the clone size; those that give it use once, few, many or a size class.

TRBD1	-	TRBJ2-1	TRBV6-4	CASSRGQGWDEQFF	TGTGCCAGCAGCAGGGGACAGGGGTGGGATGAGCAGTTCTTC
-	-	TRBJ2-7	TRBV20-1	CSARDQNDYEQYF	TGCAGTGCTAGAGATCAGAATGACTACGAGCAGTACTTC
-	-	TRBJ2-7	TRBV20-1	CSARADRSYEQYF	TGCAGTGCTAGAGCCGACAGATCCTACGAGCAGTACTTC
-	-	TRBJ2-1	TRBV29-1	CSVASVSEQFF	TGCAGCGTGGCCTCTGTGAGTGAGCAGTTCTTC
-	-	TRBJ2-1	TRBV5-1	CASSLNGPDNEQFF	TGCGCCAGCAGCTTGAATGGGCCGGACAATGAGCAGTTCTTC
TRBD1	-	TRBJ2-5	TRBV5-1	CASSGGQGTLLLNNEQYF	TGCGCCAGCAGCGGGGGACAGGGGACCCTATTACTCAACAATGAGCAGTACTTC
-	-	TRBJ2-3	TRBV15	CATSRAYRDSDLDTDTQYF	TGTGCCACCAGCAGGGCTTACCGGGACTCGGACCTAGACACAGATACGCAGTATTTT
-	-	TRBJ2-3	TRBV20-1	CSAREGSGTQYF	TGCAGTGCTAGAGAGGGGAGCGGAACGCAGTATTTT
TRBD1	few	TRBJ2-7	TRBV20-1	CSARTPPGTGYMEQYF	TGCAGTGCTAGAACTCCACCCGGGACAGGATATATGGAGCAGTACTTC
-	-	TRBJ2-3	TRBV29-1	CSVRHQGNWQYF	TGCAGCGTTCGACACCAGGGGAATTGGCAGTATTTT
TRBD2	-	TRBJ2-1	TRBV7-8	CASSPPGKRGPLNEQFF	TGTGCCAGCAGCCCCCCAGGCAAGCGGGGGCCCCTTAATGAGCAGTTCTTC
-	-	TRBJ2-3	TRBV28	CASSFPPAGRGDTQYF	TGTGCCAGCAGTTTTCCTCCGGCAGGGCGTGGAGATACGCAGTATTTT
TRBD1	once	TRBJ2-7	TRBV29-1	CSAGTGGEQYF	TGCAGCGCCGGGACAGGGGGCGAGCAGTACTTC
TRBD2	-	TRBJ2-3	TRBV20-1	CSAPPGLGIRDTQYF	TGCAGTGCTCCCCCGGGACTAGGAATAAGAGATACGCAGTATTTT
-	few	TRBJ2-5	TRBV10-3	CAISDRVKTQYF	TGTGCCATCAGTGACAGGGTTAAGACCCAGTACTTC
-	-	TRBJ2-3	TRBV3-1	CASSQLWGSAGTDTQYF	TGTGCCAGCAGCCAACTTTGGGGGTCGGCAGGGACAGATACGCAGTATTTT
-	-	TRBJ1-1	TRBV2	CASVSRGFTEAFF	TGTGCCAGCGTAAGCAGGGGATTCACTGAAGCTTTCTTT
-	-	TRBJ2-7	TRBV5-1	CASSKGAGDDEQYF	TGCGCCAGCAGCAAAGGGGCAGGCGACGACGAGCAGTACTTC
TRBD2	-	TRBJ2-1	TRBV20-1	CSARDLRAGVSEEQFF	TGCAGTGCTAGAGATCTTCGAGCGGGAGTTTCGGAGGAGCAGTTCTTC
TRBD2	-	TRBJ2-5	TRBV28	CASETGGIETQYF	TGTGCCAGCGAGACGGGAGGGATAGAGACCCAGTACTTC
-	-	TRBJ2-2	TRBV5-1	CASSADPLTTGELFF	TGCGCCAGCAGCGCCGACCCGCTCACAACCGGGGAGCTGTTTTTT
-	-	TRBJ2-1	TRBV7-8	CASSLAVSADEQFF	TGTGCCAGCAGCTTAGCTGTGTCGGCGGATGAGCAGTTCTTC
-	-	TRBJ1-2	TRBV2	CASSLQGRDTF	TGTGCCAGCAGCTTACAGGGCCGTGACACCTTC
TRBD2	few	TRBJ2-7	TRBV12-3/TRBV12-4	CASSPGTSGYNEQYF	TGTGCCAGCAGTCCGGGGACTAGCGGATACAATGAGCAGTACTTC
TRBD2	-	TRBJ2-3	TRBV11-2	CASSLKRGWAGGRDPNTDTQYF	TGTGCCAGCAGCTTAAAACGTGGATGGGCGGGGGGGCGAGATCCCAACACAGATACGCAGTATTTT
TRBD2	-	TRBJ2-5	TRBV5-1	CASSMSITGLAGLEQETQYF	TGCGCCAGCAGCATGTCGATAACGGGACTAGCGGGGTTGGAACAAGAGACCCAGTACTTC
TRBD1	once	TRBJ2-7	TRBV11-1	CASSIGTGGTYEQYF	TGTGCCAGCAGCATTGGGACAGGGGGTACCTACGAGCAGTACTTC
-	-	TRBJ1-2	TRBV12-3/TRBV12-4	CASTGLNYGYTF	TGTGCCAGCACTGGCCTAAACTATGGCTACACCTTC
TRBD1	-	TRBJ2-1	TRBV6-5	CASSYGTGDSEQFF	TGTGCCAGCAGTTACGGGACAGGGGATAGTGAGCAGTTCTTC
TRBD1	-	TRBJ1-1	TRBV9	CASSVGQGSTEAFF	TGTGCCAGCAGCGTAGGACAGGGGAGTACTGAAGCTTTCTTT
-	-	TRBJ1-1	TRBV28	CASTKRTRVGNTEAFF	TGTGCCAGCACCAAGAGGACCAGGGTGGGGAACACTGAAGCTTTCTTT
-	-	TRBJ2-2	TRBV10-2	CASRDPTGELFF	TGCGCCAGCAGGGACCCCACCGGGGAGCTGTTTTTT
-	-	TRBJ1-1	TRBV6-4	CASRPIGLSDTEAFF	TGTGCCAGCAGACCCATCGGGTTATCAGACACTGAAGCTTTCTTT
TRBD1	few	TRBJ2-2	TRBV2	CASSKRTGRGGELFF	TGTGCCAGCAGTAAAAGGACAGGTCGCGGCGGGGAGCTGTTTTTT
TRBD1	-	TRBJ2-5	TRBV2	CASSEAKSTGGWERETQYF	TGTGCCAGCAGTGAAGCCAAGTCGACAGGGGGCTGGGAGCGGGAGACCCAGTACTTC
TRBD2	few	TRBJ2-4	TRBV24-1	CATSDGLAGDVGKNIQYF	TGTGCCACCAGTGATGGACTAGCGGGAGATGTTGGCAAAAACATTCAGTACTTC
TRBD1	-	TRBJ1-5	TRBV28	CASRIRQGASNQPQHF	TGTGCCAGCAGGATACGCCAGGGGGCTAGCAATCAGCCCCAGCATTTT
-	-	TRBJ1-2	TRBV28	CASSFYGWEPGVYYGYTF	TGTGCCAGCAGTTTTTATGGGTGGGAGCCTGGGGTTTACTATGGCTACACCTTC
-	once	TRBJ1-2	TRBV6-1	CASSVVQVINYGYTF	TGTGCCAGCAGTGTCGTCCAAGTAATTAACTATGGCTACACCTTC
TRBD1	few	TRBJ1-1	TRBV20-1	CSATYYGTGGYMNTEAFF	TGCAGTGCTACTTATTACGGGACAGGGGGTTACATGAACACTGAAGCTTTCTTT
TRBD1	-	TRBJ2-1	TRBV7-9	CASSSDSGQGGYNEQFF	TGTGCCAGCAGCTCCGATAGTGGACAGGGAGGCTACAATGAGCAGTTCTTC
-	-	TRBJ1-1	TRBV6-5	CASSTGLSEAFF	TGTGCCAGCAGTACGGGACTCTCTGAAGCTTTCTTT
-	-	TRBJ1-6	TRBV7-3	CASSLTGSSPLHF	TGTGCCAGCAGTCTTACGGGGTCCTCACCCCTCCACTTT
TRBD2	few	TRBJ2-1	TRBV7-3	CASSPKTSGDEQFF	TGTGCCAGCAGCCCCAAGACTAGCGGGGATGAGCAGTTCTTC
-	few	TRBJ2-7	TRBV4-3	CASSPRRGSSYEQYF	TGCGCCAGCAGCCCCCGAAGAGGCAGCTCCTACGAGCAGTACTTC
-	-	TRBJ1-2	TRBV30	CACPLRGGYTF	TGTGCCTGCCCCCTTCGCGGGGGCTACACCTTC
TRBD2	-	TRBJ2-7	TRBV7-9	CASSLEGGVPYF	TGTGCCAGCAGCTTAGAGGGAGGGGTTCCGTACTTC
-	-	TRBJ2-4	TRBV27	CASSFSGGNIQYF	TGTGCCAGCAGTTTCTCTGGTGGAAACATTCAGTACTTC